This T cell receptor (beta chain) derives from a study of vaccination effects on CD4 cells after COVID-19. Measured with immunoSEQ multiplex PCR; TCRdb has only the in-frame clones, and not every one. The sample has tens of thousands of clones; around 70% are singletons. The CDR3 has 15 residues. Germline CDR1 is MNHEY and CDR2 is SVGEGT. With 6 bases removed from V and 0 bases from J, the gap between germline ends came to 13 bases. Viral peptide pool expansion of antigen-specific CD4+ T cells preceded sequencing in the ViraFEST assay. Culture proceeded for under twelve days, and CD4+ T cells were then isolated. Nobody among the vaccine recipients had prior SARS-CoV-2 infection (nucleocapsid antibodies were negative). Half-medium exchanges with IL-2 medium took place on days 3 and 7. Note on this clone: What it binds is unknown.

The source of this sequence is a human donor who received a COVID-19 vaccine. The material was CD4+ T cells from PBMCs cultured with HCoV-NL63 spike peptides, obtained before COVID-19 vaccination. The chain has TRBV6-2 or TRBV6-3 and TRBJ2-3; perhaps D is TRBD1 or TRBD2 (5 bases each). The CDR3 is CASSPMGVSTDTQYF. The CDR3 DNA reads as TGTGCCAGCAGCCCCATGGGGGTGAGCACAGATACGCAGTATTTT.